Following are 10 T cell receptor beta chains from one sample sequenced in a study of T-cell memory formation after mild COVID-19. TCRdb called the 5' RACE reads again in MiXCR, with one record for every CDR3 protein. The data hold 40,000 to 60,000 distinct CDR3 sequences, with 12% observed a single time. Sequenced: PBMCs or a T cell subset sorted from them (not recorded which). These receptors were collected from a man in his late teens or twenties who had mild COVID-19 (a few samples of this study predate the infection). Cell type and time point are not known.

This clonotype occurred many times. The rearrangement uses TRBV4-1 and TRBJ2-3; D gene uncertain. Germline loops: CDR1 MGHRA, CDR2 YSYEKL. Trimming stripped 5 bases from V and 4 bases from J, with 19 bases between. The length of the CDR3 is 16 residues. CDR3 sequence (DNA): TGCGCCAGCAGCGGAGACGGGTTCAGAGAGGCAGATACGCAGTATTTT. Translated: CASSGDGFREADTQYF.

This clonotype has ten or more counts. The chain carries TRBV7-9 and TRBJ2-5; 9 nucleotides align to TRBD2. The ends lost 4 bases at V and 6 bases at J; junction bases unmatched: 12. Germline loops: CDR1 SEHNR, CDR2 FQNEAQ (reference sequence). The CDR3 is made up of 16 amino acids. The CDR3, as DNA: TGTGCCAGCAGCTCGGGCAGTAGCGGGGGCTTCAAGACCCAGTACTTC. Its translation: CASSSGSSGGFKTQYF.

This clonotype appeared many times. The chain links TRBV5-1 to TRBJ2-3; perhaps TRBD2 as D (5 bases). This CDR3 comprises 14 residues. Trimming removed 0 bases from V and 2 bases from J, with 7 bases in between. Germline V CDR1 and CDR2: SGHRS, YFSETQ. The CDR3 DNA sequence: TGCGCCAGCAGCTTGGGGGAGATCACAGATACGCAGTATTTT. Translation gives CASSLGEITDTQYF.

This clonotype was seen repeatedly, ten times or more. The chain links TRBV4-1 to TRBJ2-1; 8 bases line up with TRBD2. The V gene's germline CDR1 is MGHRA and CDR2 YSYEKL. V gave up 5 bases and J gave up 7 bases; unmatched junction bases: 13. The length of the CDR3 is 16 residues. CDR3 loop: CASSNGGALPGNEQFF. The CDR3 nucleotides read TGCGCCAGCAGCAACGGGGGGGCCTTACCTGGGAATGAGCAGTTCTTC.

Ten or more counts support this clonotype. The chain recombines TRBV20-1 with TRBJ2-3; 11 nucleotides agree with TRBD2. The CDR3 runs 14 residues. V was pared by 3 bases and J by 4 bases, with 3 bases of the junction left unmatched. Germline CDR1 DFQATT, CDR2 SNEGSKA (reference sequence). Written as DNA, the CDR3 is TGCAGTGCTAGTGATAGCGGGGGGGCAGATACGCAGTATTTT. This codes for CSASDSGGADTQYF.

This chain uses TRBV20-1 with TRBJ2-1, with TRBD2 matching 12 bases. The CDR3 length is 15 residues. J was trimmed by 4 bases and V by 5 bases; bases with no gene match: 6. The germline gives CDR1 DFQATT, CDR2 SNEGSKA (reference sequence). CDR3 loop: CSAYSGTSGYNEQFF. The DNA of the CDR3 is TGCAGTGCTTACTCCGGGACTAGCGGGTACAATGAGCAGTTCTTC.

The chain links TRBV18 to TRBJ2-1; D not certain. The CDR3 runs to 13 residues. The V end lost 3 bases, the J end lost 4 bases, and 7 bases lay between the germline ends. Germline V gene lookup returns CDR1 KGHSH and CDR2 LQKENI. The CDR3 region has the DNA TGTGCCAGCTCACCTAGAGATTACAATGAGCAGTTCTTC. It codes for CASSPRDYNEQFF.

This clonotype showed up just a few times. The V gene is TRBV20-1, the J gene TRBJ1-4; D remains unclear. V was cut by 6 bases and J by 0 bases, with 11 bases left in between. The CDR3 contains 14 residues. Looked up from germline, CDR1 is DFQATT and CDR2 is SNEGSKA (reference sequence). As DNA, the CDR3 is TGCAGTGCGCCCACAGCTGCAACTAATGAAAAACTGTTTTTT. Its translation is CSAPTAATNEKLFF.

The chain links TRBV4-3 to TRBJ2-7; no firm D call. Trimming took 2 bases from V and 2 from J, leaving 13 bases between them. CDR3 size: 15 residues. CDR1 LGHNA and CDR2 YSLEER come from the germline V gene. For the CDR3, the DNA is TGCGCCAGCAGCCAAAAGTGGGCCCAACCCTACGAGCAGTACGTC. Translating gives CASSQKWAQPYEQYV.

This clonotype showed up many times. The rearrangement uses TRBV6-2 or TRBV6-3 and TRBJ2-2, with D perhaps matching TRBD1 or TRBD2 (5 bases each). Looked up from germline, CDR1 is MNHEY and CDR2 is SVGEGT. Trimming pared 8 bases from V and 3 bases from J, leaving 10 bases between. The CDR3 consists of 13 residues. CDR3 DNA: TGTGCCAGCCGGGGCCGGGACACCGGGGAGCTGTTTTTT. Translation gives CASRGRDTGELFF.